This entry lists 10 T cell receptor beta chains sequenced from one sample in a study of beta chain features in type 1 diabetes (dated 2018 in TCRdb). The method behind the library was the immunoSEQ multiplex PCR assay. The High Capacity cDNA Reverse Transcription Kit was used to reverse transcribe all of the isolated RNA, meaning that expressed TCRB transcripts were what got sequenced. TCRdb took this table from immuneACCESS and kept in-frame rearrangements with V and J called. Such tables lack part of the clones; where checked against another copy, unresolved V genes explain under half of the gap, and the rest is unexplained. Within this sample are 160,000 or so clones, with 50% to 70% of them counted one time only. Approximately 0.09% of the sample is taken by the ten largest. Which antigens these TCRs recognize remains unknown. Broader findings and caveats from the paper: Type 1 diabetes patients showed a moderate but significant shortening of TCRB CDR3 length in all four CD4+ subsets.

Sequenced: naive CD4+ T cells from blood. According to the study, the label for this sample's cell subset or site signals: true naive CD4+ T cells. Receptors were obtained from a man under 40 with type 1 diabetes.

A few counts support this clone. The rearrangement joins TRBV28 to TRBJ2-3; 8 nucleotides line up with TRBD1. V gave up 6 bases and J gave up 5 bases; unmatched junction bases: 10. Germline loops: CDR1 MDHEN, CDR2 SYDVKM. The CDR3 runs to 15 residues. The CDR3 DNA follows: TGTGCCAGCAGCCTCCCGGGACAGGAGCTAGATACGCAGTATTTT. Encoded protein: CASSLPGQELDTQYF.

This clone showed up just a few times. The J gene is TRBJ2-5, the V gene TRBV29-1; D ambiguous. V lost 7 bases to trimming and J lost 1 base, with 16 bases between them. The CDR3 extends over 14 amino acids. Germline V gene lookup returns CDR1 SQVTM and CDR2 ANQGSEA. In nucleotides, the CDR3 is TGCAGCGCCTACAACGGGCTAATCCAAGAGACCCAGTACTTC. It is translated as CSAYNGLIQETQYF.

V usage is TRBV7-2 and J usage is TRBJ2-3; D might be TRBD1 (5 bases). The germline V and J ends were trimmed by 2 bases and 4 bases, with 7 bases remaining between them. This CDR3 is built from 13 residues. Germline assignment: CDR1 SGHTA and CDR2 FQGNSA. CDR3 sequence: CASSLFRADTQYF. In DNA form, the CDR3 reads TGTGCCAGCAGCTTATTCAGGGCAGATACGCAGTATTTT.

This clone was seen a handful of times. The same CDR3 arises from other DNA sequences in this sample as well. The chain links TRBV29-1 to TRBJ2-5, with TRBD1 identical over 9 bases. Germline CDR1 is SQVTM and CDR2 is ANQGSEA. Unmatched junction bases numbered 2, after V lost 4 bases and J lost 2 bases. The CDR3 runs 13 residues. Here the CDR3 DNA reads TGCAGCGTTGCCGGGACAGGGCAAGAGACCCAGTACTTC. Residues: CSVAGTGQETQYF.

The rearrangement uses TRBV6-5 and TRBJ2-7, with D perhaps matching TRBD1 (5 bases). The germline V gene encodes CDR1 MNHEY and CDR2 SVGAGI. V was trimmed by 2 bases and J by 4 bases, leaving 9 bases between them. The CDR3 has 13 amino acids. The CDR3 protein is CASSYPDRYEQYF. Written as DNA, the CDR3 is TGTGCCAGCAGTTACCCCGACAGATACGAGCAGTACTTC.

This sequence joins TRBV29-1 and TRBJ2-1; weak D call: TRBD2 (5 bases). The CDR3 runs 12 residues. The V end lost 6 bases, the J end lost 7 bases, and 13 bases lay between the germline ends. Germline V gives CDR1 SQVTM, CDR2 ANQGSEA. The CDR3 sequence: CSVGHPGNEQFF. CDR3 coding DNA: TGCAGCGTAGGGCATCCGGGGAATGAGCAGTTCTTC.

This clone was counted only a few times. This chain links TRBV4-3 with TRBJ2-1; D unclear. CDR3 size: 15 residues. Trimming stripped 0 bases from V and 4 bases from J, with 10 bases between. The germline V gene has CDR1 LGHNA and CDR2 YSLEER. As DNA, the CDR3 is TGCGCCAGCAGCCAAGAAAAAGGCGCTTACAATGAGCAGTTCTTC. Protein sequence: CASSQEKGAYNEQFF.

This chain links TRBV20-1 with TRBJ2-2; D gene unclear. Germline CDR1 DFQATT, CDR2 SNEGSKA (reference sequence). The CDR3 is 11 residues long. V dropped 3 bases and J dropped 8 bases, with 7 bases sitting between them. The DNA for the CDR3 is TGCAGTGCTAGGGCTACAGGGGAGCTGTTTTTT. Its translation is CSARATGELFF.

CDR3 sequence (DNA): TGTGCCAGCAGCTTAGTCCGGAGTGAGACCCAGTACTTC. Amino acid sequence: CASSLVRSETQYF. The V and J genes are TRBV7-9 and TRBJ2-5; the D is unclear. CDR1 and CDR2 (germline): SEHNR, FQNEAQ (reference sequence). Deletions cut 1 base from V and 5 bases from J, with 8 bases between. This CDR3 spans 13 amino acids.

This clone has a handful of counts. The rearrangement joins TRBV7-9 to TRBJ2-3, with 7 nucleotides matching TRBD1. The CDR3 covers 15 residues. Trimming cost V 4 bases and J 2 bases; bases outside gene matches: 6. The germline V gene encodes CDR1 SEHNR and CDR2 FQNEAQ (reference sequence). CDR3 DNA: TGTGCCAGCAGCTCTACAGGGGTCCCCACAGATACGCAGTATTTT. This sequence encodes CASSSTGVPTDTQYF.